A single sample gave rise to the 7 T cell receptor beta chains below, sequenced in a study of CXCR3-negative and CXCR3-positive naive CD8 T cells. No antigen has been assigned to these receptors. General study points: Relative to CXCR3-negative naive cells, CXCR3-positive naive cells had more hydrophobic TRB CDR3s.

5' RACE that incorporated UMI labels was used to prepare the TRB cDNA libraries. After re-calling the 5' RACE reads, TCRdb lists one entry per CDR3 protein, DNA absent. This sample lists fewer than 90,000 distinct CDR3 sequences; its ten largest clones have 0.53%. Sequenced input: naive CXCR3+ CD8+ T cells from blood. Stated subset: CD45RO-CCR7+CD27+CD95- naive CD8+ T cells expressing CXCR3 (TNR3+). The receptors stem from a human donor in good health. Some clones in this sample may be carry-over from other donors' samples.

The rearrangement uses TRBV7-2 and TRBJ2-3; absent DNA, TCRdb's TRBD1 call cannot be checked. From germline, CDR1 is SGHTA and CDR2 FQGNSA. The CDR3 totals 15 residues. This CDR3 reads CASSLAGTNTDTQYF.

The rearrangement uses TRBV29-1 and TRBJ1-4; checking the TCRdb D call of TRBD1 is not possible without DNA. Germline V gives CDR1 SQVTM, CDR2 ANQGSEA. The CDR3 contains 13 residues. Here the CDR3 reads CSVEEGVGEKLFF.

V and J are TRBV7-3 and TRBJ2-1; TCRdb selects TRBD2, and the lack of DNA leaves this call unchecked. The CDR3 has 14 amino acids. From germline, CDR1 is SGHTA and CDR2 FQGTGA. The CDR3 reads CASSPAGGLNEQFF.

The CDR3 loop is CASTGGAAGTDTQYF. The chain recombines TRBV9 with TRBJ2-3. Germline V gene lookup returns CDR1 SGDLS and CDR2 YYNGEE. The CDR3 length is 15 residues.

The chain carries TRBV11-2 and TRBJ2-5; TCRdb gives TRBD1 as the D gene, but with no DNA this cannot be confirmed. The CDR3 has 15 residues. CDR1 and CDR2 from the germline V gene are SGHAT and FQNNGV. The CDR3: CASSVTGTSWETQYF.

V gene TRBV28 combines with J gene TRBJ2-7; as DNA is missing, the TRBD1 call by TCRdb cannot be tested. The CDR3 is 16 amino acids. From germline, CDR1 is MDHEN and CDR2 SYDVKM. The CDR3 sequence: CASSLILGQGSYEQYF.

The V and J genes are TRBV12-3 or TRBV12-4 and TRBJ2-2; TCRdb calls TRBD1, which cannot be checked without DNA. The CDR3 contains 16 residues. CDR3 protein: CASSELPGQNTGELFF.